This paragraph reports one T cell receptor beta chain. Its antigen specificity is not known. Base qualities are not at hand, and no much larger clone is one base apart. The record originates from a study of shared clonotypes between healthy human individuals (dated by TCRdb to about 2020). Background on the whole study: The cohort included a few men and two women between 18 and 49 years of age. For each donor, CD4 naive and CD4 memory were each given three plates, CD8 naive was given two plates, and CD8 memory was given one plate. To estimate repertoire size and how much clonotypes are shared between individuals, the study performed deep sequencing of blood TCR repertoires from a handful of healthy adults. Different laboratories and diverse techniques were used to prepare libraries and sequence TCR repertoires, to increase sequencing depth and limit assay-specific biases. Between about 0.85 and 8.9 billion PBMCs per donor were obtained by leukapheresis. Here is what the overall study found, with its caveats: Because the study included only a small number of donors, the genetic and exposure-history diversity represented was limited. Sampling was restricted to blood, and TCR repertoires in tissue are likely to differ from TCR repertoires in blood. Based on pairwise subsampling, the degree of clonotype sharing among donors was expected to be affected by sequencing depth. Estimated clonotype richness was generally larger for naive than for memory subsets. Sharing across a handful of donors was observed for approximately 5% of naive CD4, about 3.2% of naive CD8, over 2% of memory CD4, and roughly 0.43% of memory CD8 clonotypes. Clonotypes shared by all four sorted-subset donors showed higher generation probabilities than non-shared clonotypes. Incomplete sequencing was indicated by rarefaction of sorted-subset datasets, despite the large sequencing depth.

Looking up the germline V gene yields CDR1 SGHAT and CDR2 FQNNGV. V lost 4 bases and J lost 2 bases; the stretch between them is 12 bases long. The CDR3 sequence holds 15 residues, the cysteine and phenylalanine included. Only the CDR3 DNA is retained, 45 bases long and in frame from the first base. Using the deep immunoSEQ assay, multiplex PCR amplified TCR CDR3 regions from genomic DNA. For each cell subset, the extracted genomic DNA was distributed evenly across all wells of several immunoSEQ 96-well plates, and each plate served as one replicate. For sorted subsets, roughly 0.2 ug genomic DNA, equal to 30,000 to 35,000 T cell genomes, was loaded into each replicate PCR. The purified libraries were quantified using a Qubit 3.0 fluorometer, sized with a Bioanalyzer 2100, and then quantified again using the KAPA Library Quantification kit. Every immunoSEQ 96-well plate was sequenced on a dedicated single-read 150-cycle Illumina NextSeq 550 flow cell. The source study handled its data this way. Because the immunoSEQ output held only junctional sequences and lacked quality scores, the filtering could not match the filtering applied to full-length reads. To assign V/J genes and CDR3, sequences were annotated using PyIR, a Python wrapper for IgBLAST v1.9, with IMGT germline references. Reads with weak V/J assignments (E-value above 1e-6), missing CDR3, stop codons, out-of-frame junctions, or ambiguous translated residues were removed. V3J clonotypes were defined as sequences sharing an identical inferred V gene, J gene, and CDR3 amino acid sequence. Percentage overlap between repertoires was computed as shared unique clonotypes divided by the size of the smaller repertoire. Three approaches were used to assess repertoire richness: RTK rarefaction, the Chao1 estimator, and Recon v2.1 estimates of unobserved clonotypes. Generation probabilities for all TCRbeta clonotypes obtained by the gDNA method from four donors were computed using OLGA. TCRdb limited this immuneACCESS table to in-frame rearrangements with V and J called. A share of clones is missing; checked studies link under half to unresolved V genes, and the rest is unexplained. V and J calls and clone size are as listed in that table; D and trimming were resolved from the DNA. The sample includes more than 2 million clones, with approximately 92% observed a single time. The top ten constitute 1.5% to 2% of the sample.

CD8 naive samples were obtained by positive selection for CCR7 among CD45RO-negative cells, yielding a CD45RA+CCR7+ population from which TemRA cells were excluded. Healthy HIV-negative adults with no recently reported acute infections or vaccinations were included as donors. Every donor was a Caucasian adult residing in Nashville, Tennessee, USA. After blood collection by leukapheresis, PBMCs were isolated using Ficoll-Histopaque density gradient centrifugation and then cryopreserved in the vapor phase of liquid nitrogen. Purity and quantity of every magnetically sorted T cell population were checked by analytical flow cytometry. Each sorted fraction had its genomic DNA isolated and then quantified by UV absorbance on a Nanodrop 2000c.

Sequencing was done on a sample of naive CD8+ T cells from PBMCs. In the paper's terms, the cell subset or site label means: CD45RA+CCR7+. This chain is built from TRBV11-2 and TRBJ1-3, with a tentative D gene TRBD1 over 5 matching bases. The receptor was derived from a man between 18 and 35 years old in good health. Some clones in this sample may be carry-over from other donors' samples. The DNA sequence is given as TGTGCCAGCAGCTGGGACCCCGTCCCTGGAAACACCATATATTTT. Translation gives CASSWDPVPGNTIYF.